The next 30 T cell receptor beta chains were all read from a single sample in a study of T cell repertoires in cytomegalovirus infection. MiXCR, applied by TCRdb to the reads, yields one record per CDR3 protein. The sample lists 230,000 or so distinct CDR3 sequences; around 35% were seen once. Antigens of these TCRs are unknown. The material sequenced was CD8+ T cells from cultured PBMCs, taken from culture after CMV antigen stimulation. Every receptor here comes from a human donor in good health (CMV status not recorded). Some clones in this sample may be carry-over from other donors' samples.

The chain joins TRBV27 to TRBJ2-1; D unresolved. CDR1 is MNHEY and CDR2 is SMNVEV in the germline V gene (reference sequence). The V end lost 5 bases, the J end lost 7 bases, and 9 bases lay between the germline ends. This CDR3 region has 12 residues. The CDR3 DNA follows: TGTGCCAGCAGTCACCCGGAAAATGAGCAGTTCTTC. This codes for CASSHPENEQFF.

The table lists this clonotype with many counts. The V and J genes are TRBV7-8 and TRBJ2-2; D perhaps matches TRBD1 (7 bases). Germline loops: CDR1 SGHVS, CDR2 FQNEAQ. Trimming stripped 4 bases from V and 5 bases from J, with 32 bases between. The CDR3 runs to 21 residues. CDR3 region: CASSSQVVRQGLTASTGELFF. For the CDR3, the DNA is TGTGCCAGCAGCTCTCAAGTAGTGAGACAGGGACTTACCGCGAGTACCGGGGAGCTGTTTTTT.

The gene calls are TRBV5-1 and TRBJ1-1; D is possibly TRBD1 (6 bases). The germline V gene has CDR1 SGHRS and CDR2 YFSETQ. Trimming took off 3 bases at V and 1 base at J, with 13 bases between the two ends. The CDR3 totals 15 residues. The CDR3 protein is CASSSTGSANTEAFF. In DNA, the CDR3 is TGCGCCAGCAGCTCTACAGGGTCCGCGAACACTGAAGCTTTCTTT.

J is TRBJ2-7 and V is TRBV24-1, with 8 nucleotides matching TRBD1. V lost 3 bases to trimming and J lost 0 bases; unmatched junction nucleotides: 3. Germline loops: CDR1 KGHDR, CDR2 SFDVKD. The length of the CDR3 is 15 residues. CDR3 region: CATSDPGQDSYEQYF. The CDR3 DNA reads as TGTGCCACCAGTGATCCGGGACAGGACTCCTACGAGCAGTACTTC.

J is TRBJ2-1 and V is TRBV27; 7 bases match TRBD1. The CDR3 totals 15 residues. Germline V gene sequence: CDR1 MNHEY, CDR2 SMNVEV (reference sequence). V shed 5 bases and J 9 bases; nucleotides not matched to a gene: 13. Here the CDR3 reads CASSPRDSHVSEQFF. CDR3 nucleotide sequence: TGTGCCAGCAGTCCCCGGGACAGCCATGTGTCTGAGCAGTTCTTC.

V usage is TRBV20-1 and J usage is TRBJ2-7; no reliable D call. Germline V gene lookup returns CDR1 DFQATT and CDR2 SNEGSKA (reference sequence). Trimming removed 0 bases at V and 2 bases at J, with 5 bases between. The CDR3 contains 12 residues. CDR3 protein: CSAREVTYEQYF. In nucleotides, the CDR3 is TGCAGTGCTAGAGAGGTTACCTACGAGCAGTACTTC.

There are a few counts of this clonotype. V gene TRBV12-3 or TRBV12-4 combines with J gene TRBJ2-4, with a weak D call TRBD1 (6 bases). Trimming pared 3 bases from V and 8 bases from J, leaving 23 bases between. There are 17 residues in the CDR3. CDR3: CASSFPRFQGSGYIQYF. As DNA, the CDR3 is TGTGCCAGCAGTTTTCCGAGGTTTCAGGGGAGTGGATACATTCAGTACTTC.

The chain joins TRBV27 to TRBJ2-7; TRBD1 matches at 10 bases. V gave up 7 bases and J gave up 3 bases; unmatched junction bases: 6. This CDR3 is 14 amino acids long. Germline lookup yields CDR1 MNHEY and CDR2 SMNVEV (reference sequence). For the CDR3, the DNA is TGTGCCAGCATGGGGGGGACAGGGGACTACGAGCAGTACTTC. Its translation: CASMGGTGDYEQYF.

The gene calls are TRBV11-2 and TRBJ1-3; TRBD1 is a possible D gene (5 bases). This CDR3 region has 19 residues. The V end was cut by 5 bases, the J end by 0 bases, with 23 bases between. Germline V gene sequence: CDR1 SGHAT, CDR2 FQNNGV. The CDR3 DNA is TGTGCCAGCAGCCCCCGCCCGGGAGGGAAAGGGGACTCTGGAAACACCATATATTTT. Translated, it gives CASSPRPGGKGDSGNTIYF.

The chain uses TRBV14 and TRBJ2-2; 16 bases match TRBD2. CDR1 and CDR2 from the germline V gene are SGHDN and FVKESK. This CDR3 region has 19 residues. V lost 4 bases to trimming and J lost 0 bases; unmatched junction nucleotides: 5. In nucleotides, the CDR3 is TGTGCCAGCAGCCCAGGGACTAGCGGGAGGGCCGCGAACACCGGGGAGCTGTTTTTT. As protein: CASSPGTSGRAANTGELFF.

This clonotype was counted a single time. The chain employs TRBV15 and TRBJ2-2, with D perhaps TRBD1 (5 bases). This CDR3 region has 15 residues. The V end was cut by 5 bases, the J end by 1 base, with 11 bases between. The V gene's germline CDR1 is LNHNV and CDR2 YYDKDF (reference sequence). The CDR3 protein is CATSDTGRNTGELFF. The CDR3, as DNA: TGTGCCACCAGCGACACAGGACGGAACACCGGGGAGCTGTTTTTT.

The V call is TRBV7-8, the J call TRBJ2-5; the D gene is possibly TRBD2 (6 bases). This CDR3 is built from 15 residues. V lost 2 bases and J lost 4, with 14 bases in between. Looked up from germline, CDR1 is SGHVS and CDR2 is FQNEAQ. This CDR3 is CASSLYGSSRETQYF. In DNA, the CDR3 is TGTGCCAGCAGCTTATACGGGAGCTCGCGAGAGACCCAGTACTTC.

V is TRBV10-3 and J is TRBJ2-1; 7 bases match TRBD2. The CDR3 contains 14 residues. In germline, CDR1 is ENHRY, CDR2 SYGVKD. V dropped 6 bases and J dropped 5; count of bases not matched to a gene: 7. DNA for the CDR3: TGTGCCATCAGGAGGGCTAGCGGAGACAATGAGCAGTTCTTC. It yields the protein CAIRRASGDNEQFF.

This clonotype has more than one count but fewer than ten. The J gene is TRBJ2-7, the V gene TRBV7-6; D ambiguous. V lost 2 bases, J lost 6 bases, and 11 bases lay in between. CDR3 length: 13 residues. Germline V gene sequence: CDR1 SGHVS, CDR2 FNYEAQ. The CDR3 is CASSLWEGIEQYF. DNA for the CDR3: TGTGCCAGCAGCTTATGGGAAGGGATCGAGCAGTACTTC. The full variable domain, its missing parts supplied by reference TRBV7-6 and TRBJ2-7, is GAGVSQSPRYKVTKRGQDVALRCDPISGHVSLYWYRQALGQGPEFLTYFNYEAQQDKSGLPNDRFSAERPEGSISTLTIQRTEQRDSAMYRCASSLWEGIEQYFGPGTRLTVT.

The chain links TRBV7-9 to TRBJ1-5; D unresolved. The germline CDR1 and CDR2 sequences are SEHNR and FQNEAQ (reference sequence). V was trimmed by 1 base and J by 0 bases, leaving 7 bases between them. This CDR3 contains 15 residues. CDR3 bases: TGTGCCAGCAGCTTAGAAGGGAATAGCAATCAGCCCCAGCATTTT. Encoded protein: CASSLEGNSNQPQHF.

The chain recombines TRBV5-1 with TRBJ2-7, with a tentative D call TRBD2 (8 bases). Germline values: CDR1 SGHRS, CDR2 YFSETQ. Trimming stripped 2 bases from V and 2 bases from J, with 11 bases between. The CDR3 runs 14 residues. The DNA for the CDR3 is TGCGCCAGCAGCTTTAGCGGGACAGCCTACGAGCAGTACTTC. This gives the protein CASSFSGTAYEQYF.

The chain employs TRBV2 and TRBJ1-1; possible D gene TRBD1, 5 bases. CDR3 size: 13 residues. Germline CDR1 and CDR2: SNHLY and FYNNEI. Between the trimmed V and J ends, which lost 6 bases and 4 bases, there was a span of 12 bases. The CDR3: CASRQGLITEAFF. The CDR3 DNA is TGTGCCAGCAGGCAGGGACTTATCACTGAAGCTTTCTTT.

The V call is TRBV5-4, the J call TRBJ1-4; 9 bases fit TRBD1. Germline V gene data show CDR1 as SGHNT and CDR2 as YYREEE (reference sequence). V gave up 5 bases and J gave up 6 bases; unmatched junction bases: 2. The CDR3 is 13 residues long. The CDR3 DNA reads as TGTGCCAGCAGTCGGGACAGGGATGAAAAACTGTTTTTT. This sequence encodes CASSRDRDEKLFF.

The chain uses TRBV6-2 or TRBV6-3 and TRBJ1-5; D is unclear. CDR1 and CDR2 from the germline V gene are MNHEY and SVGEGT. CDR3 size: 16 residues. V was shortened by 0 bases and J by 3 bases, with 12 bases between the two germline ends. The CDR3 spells CASSYSKSENNQPQHF. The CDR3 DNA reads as TGTGCCAGCAGTTACTCGAAATCCGAAAACAATCAGCCCCAGCATTTT.

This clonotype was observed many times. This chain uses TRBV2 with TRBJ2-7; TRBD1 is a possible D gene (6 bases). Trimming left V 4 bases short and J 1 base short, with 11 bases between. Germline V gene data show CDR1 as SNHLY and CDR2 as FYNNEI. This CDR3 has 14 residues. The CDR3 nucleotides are TGTGCCAGCAGTGGGGGGCGAGGGTCCTACGAGCAGTACTTC. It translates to CASSGGRGSYEQYF.

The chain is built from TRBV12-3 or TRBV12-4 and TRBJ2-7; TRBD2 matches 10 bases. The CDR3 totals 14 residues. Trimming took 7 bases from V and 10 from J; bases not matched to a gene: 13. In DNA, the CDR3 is TGTGCCAGCACTTCGGCGGGCCTAGCGGGAGATCAGTACTTC. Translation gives CASTSAGLAGDQYF.

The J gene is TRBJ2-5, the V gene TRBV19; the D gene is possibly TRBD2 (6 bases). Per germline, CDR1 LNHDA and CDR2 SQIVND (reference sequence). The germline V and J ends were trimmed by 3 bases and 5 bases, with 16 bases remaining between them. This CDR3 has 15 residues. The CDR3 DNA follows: TGTGCCAGTAGTATGTCGGGGGATGTGATTGAGACCCAGTACTTC. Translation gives CASSMSGDVIETQYF.

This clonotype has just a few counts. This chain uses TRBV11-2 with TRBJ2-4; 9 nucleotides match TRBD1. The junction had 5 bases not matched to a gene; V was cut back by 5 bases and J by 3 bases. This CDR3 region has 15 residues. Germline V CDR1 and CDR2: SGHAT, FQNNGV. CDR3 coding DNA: TGTGCCAGCAGCCCCCAGACAGGGGGCAAAAACATTCAGTACTTC. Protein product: CASSPQTGGKNIQYF.

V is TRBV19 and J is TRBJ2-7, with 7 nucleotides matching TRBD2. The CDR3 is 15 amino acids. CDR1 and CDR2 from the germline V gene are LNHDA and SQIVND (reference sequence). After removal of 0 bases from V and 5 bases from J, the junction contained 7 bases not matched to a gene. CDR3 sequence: CASSIEAGILDEQYF. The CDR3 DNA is TGTGCCAGTAGTATAGAAGCGGGGATCTTGGACGAGCAGTACTTC.

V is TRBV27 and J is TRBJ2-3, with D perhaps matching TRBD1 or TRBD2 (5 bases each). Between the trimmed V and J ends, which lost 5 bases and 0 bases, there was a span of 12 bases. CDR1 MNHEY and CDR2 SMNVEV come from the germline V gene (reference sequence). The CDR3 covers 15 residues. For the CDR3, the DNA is TGTGCCAGCAGTCAGATCGGGGACAGCACAGATACGCAGTATTTT. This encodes CASSQIGDSTDTQYF.

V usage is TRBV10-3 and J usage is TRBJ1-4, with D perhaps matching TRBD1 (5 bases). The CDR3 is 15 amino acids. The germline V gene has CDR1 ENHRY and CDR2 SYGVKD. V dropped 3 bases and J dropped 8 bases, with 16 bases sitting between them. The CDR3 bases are TGTGCCATCAGTGATCACGACGTGGGGGTGGAAAAACTGTTTTTT. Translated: CAISDHDVGVEKLFF.

The chain's CDR3 is CASREGLAGVEQFF. CDR3 nucleotide sequence: TGTGCCAGCAGGGAAGGACTAGCGGGAGTTGAGCAGTTCTTC. The rearrangement joins TRBV12-3 or TRBV12-4 to TRBJ2-1; 13 positions match TRBD2. CDR3 length equals 14 residues. The V gene end was trimmed by 6 bases and the J gene end by 9 bases; junction bases not matched to a gene: 5.

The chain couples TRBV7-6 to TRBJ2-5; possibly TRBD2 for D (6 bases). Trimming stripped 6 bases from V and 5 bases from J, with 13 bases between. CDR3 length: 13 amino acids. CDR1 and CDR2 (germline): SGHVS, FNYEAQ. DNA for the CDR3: TGTGCCAGCAGTTCTAGCGTAGGGGAGACCCAGTACTTC. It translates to CASSSSVGETQYF. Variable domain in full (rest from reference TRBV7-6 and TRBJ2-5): GAGVSQSPRYKVTKRGQDVALRCDPISGHVSLYWYRQALGQGPEFLTYFNYEAQQDKSGLPNDRFSAERPEGSISTLTIQRTEQRDSAMYRCASSSSVGETQYFGPGTRLLVL.

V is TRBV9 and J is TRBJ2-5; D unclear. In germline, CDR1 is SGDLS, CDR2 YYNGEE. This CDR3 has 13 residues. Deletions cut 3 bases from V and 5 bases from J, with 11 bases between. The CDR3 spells CASSAAGRETQYF. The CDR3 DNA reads TGTGCCAGCAGCGCCGCCGGGCGGGAGACCCAGTACTTC.

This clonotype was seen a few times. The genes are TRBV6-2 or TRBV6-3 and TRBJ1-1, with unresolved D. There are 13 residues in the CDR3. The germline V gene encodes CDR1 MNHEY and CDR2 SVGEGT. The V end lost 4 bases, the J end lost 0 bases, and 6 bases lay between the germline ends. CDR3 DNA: TGTGCCAGCAGTTCTCCTCTGAACACTGAAGCTTTCTTT. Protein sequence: CASSSPLNTEAFF.